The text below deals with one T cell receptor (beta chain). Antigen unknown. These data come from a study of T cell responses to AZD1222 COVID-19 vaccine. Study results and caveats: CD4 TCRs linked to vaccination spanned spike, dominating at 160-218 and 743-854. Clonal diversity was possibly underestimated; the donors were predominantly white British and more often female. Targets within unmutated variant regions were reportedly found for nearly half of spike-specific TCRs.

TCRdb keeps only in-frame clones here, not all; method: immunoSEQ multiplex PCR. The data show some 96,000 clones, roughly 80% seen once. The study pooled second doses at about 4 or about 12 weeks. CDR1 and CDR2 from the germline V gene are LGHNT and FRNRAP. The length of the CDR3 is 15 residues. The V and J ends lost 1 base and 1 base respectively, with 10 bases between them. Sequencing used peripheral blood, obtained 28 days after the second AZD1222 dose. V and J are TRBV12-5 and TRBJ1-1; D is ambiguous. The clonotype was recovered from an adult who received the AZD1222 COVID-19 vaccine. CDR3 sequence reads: CASGLGRTTNTEAFF. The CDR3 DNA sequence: TGTGCTAGTGGTTTGGGGAGGACGACGAACACTGAAGCTTTCTTT. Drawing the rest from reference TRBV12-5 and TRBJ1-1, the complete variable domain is DARVTQTPRHKVTEMGQEVTMRCQPILGHNTVFWYRQTMMQGLELLAYFRNRAPLDDSGMPKDRFSAEMPDATLATLKIQPSEPRDSAVYFCASGLGRTTNTEAFFGQGTRLTVV.